This T cell receptor (beta chain) comes out of a study of response to subunit inactivated influenza vaccine. Study observations and caveats: Researchers suggested that each seasonal influenza vaccination recruits few new T cells.

This clonotype was detected a few times. Its specificity is unknown. TCRdb re-analysed the RT-PCR reads in MiXCR, keeping a single row per CDR3 protein. The sample has about 700,000 distinct CDR3 sequences, 13% to 15% seen once. Sequencing was performed on PBMCs from blood, taken 14 to 15 days before vaccination. This TCR was recovered from a man aged 45-60 years who received an inactivated influenza vaccine.

The CDR3 sequence is CASSEFGNRGNYEQYF. The DNA for the CDR3 is TGTGCCAGCAGTGAATTTGGCAACAGGGGTAACTACGAGCAGTACTTC. The rearrangement links TRBV25-1 to TRBJ2-7, with 7 bases matching TRBD1. The germline gives CDR1 MGHDK, CDR2 SYGVNS. The ends lost 1 base at V and 3 bases at J; junction bases unmatched: 9. The CDR3 is 16 residues long.